The rows below give T cell receptor beta chains drawn from one sample of a study of cytomegalovirus exposure and HLA in healthy donors. Clones were sequenced by immunoSEQ multiplex PCR, and TCRdb holds only the in-frame ones, with some missing. In all, the sample yields under 60,000 clones. The sample was PBMCs. The source is a woman aged 25-40 years in good health and CMV-seropositive. Both conserved end residues are part of each CDR3. The order of the fields is V gene, CDR3 length, J gene, D gene, CDR3 DNA, CDR3 protein. D genes are given only for firm matches.

v_gene: TRBV29-1
len: 14
j_gene: TRBJ2-1
d_gene: TRBD2
CDR3nt: TGCAGCGTTGAAGGGATAGCGGGGGGGTGGGAGCAGTTCTTC
CDR3aa: CSVEGIAGGWEQFF

v_gene: TRBV18
len: 15
j_gene: TRBJ2-1
d_gene: TRBD2
CDR3nt: TGTGCCAGCTCACCCGCTAGCGGGTCCTACAATGAGCAGTTCTTC
CDR3aa: CASSPASGSYNEQFF

v_gene: TRBV7-6
len: 14
j_gene: TRBJ1-2
d_gene: TRBD1
CDR3nt: TGTGCCAGCAGCTTAGGACAGGGGAACTATGGCTACACCTTC
CDR3aa: CASSLGQGNYGYTF

v_gene: TRBV30
len: 14
j_gene: TRBJ1-6
d_gene: -
CDR3nt: TGTGCCTGGGCCCCAGGGTTTCCTGGTTCACCCCTCCACTTT
CDR3aa: CAWAPGFPGSPLHF

v_gene: TRBV10-3
len: 13
j_gene: TRBJ2-7
d_gene: -
CDR3nt: TGTGCCATCAGTGGAATACAGGGCTACGAGCAGTACTTC
CDR3aa: CAISGIQGYEQYF

v_gene: TRBV9
len: 13
j_gene: TRBJ1-1
d_gene: -
CDR3nt: TGTGCCAGCAGCCCGGGCGGGGGGTTTGAAGCTTTCTTT
CDR3aa: CASSPGGGFEAFF

v_gene: TRBV5-6
len: 13
j_gene: TRBJ1-2
d_gene: -
CDR3nt: TGTGCCAGCAGCTTACCGGGGGGCCTTGGCTACACCTTC
CDR3aa: CASSLPGGLGYTF

v_gene: TRBV6-5
len: 16
j_gene: TRBJ1-6
d_gene: -
CDR3nt: TGTGCCAGCAGTTACTCGAGGTCAGGGTCTGATTCACCCCTCCACTTT
CDR3aa: CASSYSRSGSDSPLHF

v_gene: TRBV5-4
len: 11
j_gene: TRBJ1-2
d_gene: -
CDR3nt: TGTGCCAGCAGCTCAACGGATGGCTACACCTTC
CDR3aa: CASSSTDGYTF

v_gene: TRBV18
len: 15
j_gene: TRBJ1-1
d_gene: -
CDR3nt: TGTGCCAGCTCACCACGATTGGCGGTTGACACTGAAGCTTTCTTT
CDR3aa: CASSPRLAVDTEAFF

v_gene: TRBV5-1
len: 16
j_gene: TRBJ1-6
d_gene: TRBD1
CDR3nt: TGCGCCAGCAGCCCCGGACAGGGGCTCTATAATTCACCCCTCCACTTT
CDR3aa: CASSPGQGLYNSPLHF

v_gene: TRBV4-1
len: 15
j_gene: TRBJ2-1
d_gene: -
CDR3nt: TGCGCCAGCAGCCAAGGGATAGCGAAGCCCAATGAGCAGTTCTTC
CDR3aa: CASSQGIAKPNEQFF

v_gene: TRBV6-1
len: 14
j_gene: TRBJ1-2
d_gene: TRBD1
CDR3nt: TGTGCCGTCTCACAGGGGGGGATTAGCTATGGCTACACCTTC
CDR3aa: CAVSQGGISYGYTF

v_gene: TRBV18
len: 14
j_gene: TRBJ1-2
d_gene: -
CDR3nt: TGTGCCAGCTCACCAGCGGAGGGTGACTATGGCTACACCTTC
CDR3aa: CASSPAEGDYGYTF

v_gene: TRBV9
len: 13
j_gene: TRBJ1-1
d_gene: -
CDR3nt: TGTGCCAGCAGCGTGTTAGGGGTGGGCGAAGCTTTCTTT
CDR3aa: CASSVLGVGEAFF

v_gene: TRBV7-9
len: 12
j_gene: TRBJ2-1
d_gene: -
CDR3nt: TGTGCCACCCCGTCTACCTACAATGAGCAGTTCTTC
CDR3aa: CATPSTYNEQFF

v_gene: TRBV5-4
len: 13
j_gene: TRBJ2-7
d_gene: TRBD2
CDR3nt: TGTGCCAGCAGCTGGGGGGGCTCCTACGAGCAGTACTTC
CDR3aa: CASSWGGSYEQYF

v_gene: TRBV5-6
len: 18
j_gene: TRBJ2-2
d_gene: TRBD2
CDR3nt: TGTGCCAGCAGCTTGTTGGTGCGGGAGGGCCAATACACCGGGGAGCTGTTTTTT
CDR3aa: CASSLLVREGQYTGELFF

v_gene: TRBV9
len: 16
j_gene: TRBJ2-2
d_gene: TRBD2
CDR3nt: TGTGCCAGCAGCCCGCATAGCGGGAGGGACACCGGGGAGCTGTTTTTT
CDR3aa: CASSPHSGRDTGELFF

v_gene: TRBV18
len: 14
j_gene: TRBJ2-7
d_gene: -
CDR3nt: TGTGCCAGCTCCCCGGGACTGGGGTTCTACGAGCAGTACTTC
CDR3aa: CASSPGLGFYEQYF

v_gene: TRBV7-6
len: 14
j_gene: TRBJ2-1
d_gene: TRBD1
CDR3nt: TGTGCCAGCAGCGACGAACAGGGGTGGAATGAGCAGTTCTTC
CDR3aa: CASSDEQGWNEQFF

v_gene: TRBV19
len: 14
j_gene: TRBJ1-4
d_gene: -
CDR3nt: TGTGCCAGTAGTATCCAACTAACTAATGAAAAACTGTTTTTT
CDR3aa: CASSIQLTNEKLFF

v_gene: TRBV5-5
len: 15
j_gene: TRBJ2-7
d_gene: TRBD1
CDR3nt: TGTGCCAGCAGCTTGCCCGGGACAGGGTCCTACGAGCAGTACTTC
CDR3aa: CASSLPGTGSYEQYF

v_gene: TRBV5-1
len: 15
j_gene: TRBJ2-5
d_gene: TRBD2
CDR3nt: TGCGCCAGCTCTAAGGCGGGAGGAGGGTTGGAGACCCAGTACTTC
CDR3aa: CASSKAGGGLETQYF

v_gene: TRBV18
len: 14
j_gene: TRBJ1-1
d_gene: -
CDR3nt: TGTGCCAGCTCAATGACCGGGGGTGGGGCTGAAGCTTTCTTT
CDR3aa: CASSMTGGGAEAFF

v_gene: TRBV7-2
len: 14
j_gene: TRBJ2-2
d_gene: -
CDR3nt: TGTGCCAGCAGCGAGCAAGTGAACACCGGGGAGCTGTTTTTT
CDR3aa: CASSEQVNTGELFF

v_gene: TRBV6-5
len: 14
j_gene: TRBJ2-7
d_gene: -
CDR3nt: TGTGCCAGCAGTTACTCGCTAGTATCCTACGAGCAGTACTTC
CDR3aa: CASSYSLVSYEQYF

v_gene: TRBV6-6
len: 12
j_gene: TRBJ2-5
d_gene: -
CDR3nt: TGTGCCACCTCGACTAGTACCGAGACCCAGTACTTC
CDR3aa: CATSTSTETQYF

v_gene: TRBV9
len: 15
j_gene: TRBJ2-5
d_gene: -
CDR3nt: TGTGCCAGCAGCGTAGGTTCGGGAGCGGGAGAGACCCAGTACTTC
CDR3aa: CASSVGSGAGETQYF

v_gene: TRBV28
len: 15
j_gene: TRBJ2-5
d_gene: TRBD2
CDR3nt: TGTGCCAGCAGTGCTAGCGGGACGACAAGGGAGACCCAGTACTTC
CDR3aa: CASSASGTTRETQYF

v_gene: TRBV19
len: 14
j_gene: TRBJ2-5
d_gene: TRBD2
CDR3nt: TGTGCCAGTAGGGAGTGGGGGGGACAAGAGACCCAGTACTTC
CDR3aa: CASREWGGQETQYF

v_gene: TRBV29-1
len: 11
j_gene: TRBJ2-1
d_gene: -
CDR3nt: TGCAGCGTTGCCCGGAGCGGTGAGCAGTTCTTC
CDR3aa: CSVARSGEQFF

v_gene: TRBV9
len: 15
j_gene: TRBJ1-1
d_gene: -
CDR3nt: TGTGCCAGCAGCGTGGCTGAGGGTTTCAGCACTGAAGCTTTCTTT
CDR3aa: CASSVAEGFSTEAFF

v_gene: TRBV23-1
len: 18
j_gene: TRBJ2-5
d_gene: -
CDR3nt: TGCGCCAGCAGTCAATCCGTACCGGAAGGAGCCTTACTCGAGACCCAGTACTTC
CDR3aa: CASSQSVPEGALLETQYF

v_gene: TRBV7-3
len: 15
j_gene: TRBJ1-2
d_gene: -
CDR3nt: TGTGCCAGCAGCTTAGATGGCAGGGACTTCTATGGCTACACCTTC
CDR3aa: CASSLDGRDFYGYTF

v_gene: TRBV30
len: 11
j_gene: TRBJ1-2
d_gene: -
CDR3nt: TGTGCCTTCGACAGGCCCACTGGCTACACCTTC
CDR3aa: CAFDRPTGYTF

v_gene: TRBV6-1
len: 13
j_gene: TRBJ2-3
d_gene: -
CDR3nt: TGTGCCAGCAGTGATCTCAGCACAGATACGCAGTATTTT
CDR3aa: CASSDLSTDTQYF

v_gene: TRBV7-8
len: 15
j_gene: TRBJ2-7
d_gene: TRBD2
CDR3nt: TGTGCCAGCAGCCTCGGGACTAGCGGTCCGCGGGAGCAGTACTTC
CDR3aa: CASSLGTSGPREQYF

v_gene: TRBV5-1
len: 18
j_gene: TRBJ2-2
d_gene: TRBD2
CDR3nt: TGCGCCAGCAGCTGGGTACGACTAGCGGGCGACTACACCGGGGAGCTGTTTTTT
CDR3aa: CASSWVRLAGDYTGELFF

v_gene: TRBV5-6
len: 17
j_gene: TRBJ1-4
d_gene: -
CDR3nt: TGTGCCAGCAGCGTGGTCACAGGCTCTGAAACGGCTGAAAAACTGTTTTTT
CDR3aa: CASSVVTGSETAEKLFF

v_gene: TRBV19
len: 14
j_gene: TRBJ2-1
d_gene: TRBD2
CDR3nt: TGTGCCAGTACTGGTGCTAGCGGGACGGGTGAGCAGTTCTTC
CDR3aa: CASTGASGTGEQFF

v_gene: TRBV19
len: 13
j_gene: TRBJ1-1
d_gene: -
CDR3nt: TGTGCCAGTAGTACCGGGACACCCAAAGAAGCTTTCTTT
CDR3aa: CASSTGTPKEAFF

v_gene: TRBV5-4
len: 15
j_gene: TRBJ2-5
d_gene: TRBD1
CDR3nt: TGTGCCAGCAGCTGGCTGACAGGGGGCTTAGAGACCCAGTACTTC
CDR3aa: CASSWLTGGLETQYF

v_gene: TRBV6-5
len: 15
j_gene: TRBJ2-1
d_gene: TRBD2
CDR3nt: TGTGCCAGCAGTTTCCTAGCGGGGGGGCATAATGAGCAGTTCTTC
CDR3aa: CASSFLAGGHNEQFF